This T cell receptor (beta chain) was sequenced during a study of blood T cell repertoires in COVID-19 (dated by TCRdb to between 2020 and 2021). Background for the entire study: The collaborator samples originated in the United States, Italy and Spain and spanned the acute and convalescent phases of COVID-19. The prospective study material was composed of cDNA or gDNA derived from T cells, B-cell-depleted T cells, or PBMCs. Deeply sampled blood TCRbeta repertoires from subjects exposed to, actively infected with, or recovered from COVID-19 were included in the dataset. The repertoires were released in a freely available public database meant as a resource for research on the immune response to SARS-CoV-2. The samples were drawn from two sources: the first 160 participants of the ongoing ImmuneRACE study, and 1,254 subjects contributed by 6 global collaborators. Nearly every sample came with metadata listing a de-identified subject ID, COVID-19 status, age in years and sex. HLA class I and class II types, where available, came from metadata supplied by the sample provider rather than from assay-based typing.

What the study reported, not specific to this receptor: Clinical and demographic metadata were provided uncurated, with the amount varying by source and participant.

A word on this clone: What this receptor recognizes is not known. No clone much larger than this one lies a single base away; base qualities are absent.

CDR1 SGDLS and CDR2 YYNGEE are derived from the germline V gene. From the cysteine up to the phenylalanine, the CDR3 has a length of 14 residues. Only the CDR3 region is kept as DNA, spanning 42 bases read in frame from base 1. Trimming takes 4 bases from V and 1 base from J, and the germline ends sit 12 bases apart. Participants in the prospective study were aged about 18 to 95 years, lived in 20 to 25 United States geographic areas, and enrolled through a virtual design. Cohort assignment in the prospective study relied on participant-reported clinical history from a screening survey and a study questionnaire. Recovered participants in ImmuneRACE Cohort 3 were defined by two consecutive negative NP/OP PCR tests, clearance by a healthcare professional, or resolution of symptoms. In the prospective study, mobile phlebotomists collected whole blood, serum and a nasopharyngeal or oropharyngeal swab from each participant. Prospective study participants could optionally give additional blood draws and questionnaires over an approximately two-month period. Blood samples from the prospective study were shipped frozen or at room temperature prior to DNA extraction.

TCRbeta CDR3 regions were amplified from genomic DNA by means of the immunoSEQ Assay, a bias-controlled multiplex PCR. From the authors' description of their analysis: Within the assay, amplification of reference gene primers was used to estimate how many nucleated cells each sample contained. To quantify the absolute abundance of each unique TCRbeta CDR3 rearrangement, sequence reads were collapsed and filtered. For each sample, productive Simpson clonality was calculated as the square root of Simpson's diversity index over productive rearrangements. The table was pulled from immuneACCESS by TCRdb, which kept in-frame rearrangements only. Such tables lose some clones; where checked, under half of the loss comes from unresolved V genes, and the rest has no known cause. From that table come the V and J calls and clone size; the DNA was used to work out D and trimming. The sample profile shows roughly 360,000 clones; around four fifths of them were found once. The ten largest clones represent approximately 5.4% of the sample.

The TCR sequence derives from a woman in her forties or fifties who had recovered from COVID-19. What was sequenced was PBMCs or T cells enriched from blood (not recorded which). Recombination linked TRBV9 to TRBJ2-7; the D gene is not confidently resolved. The CDR3 corresponds to CASSPKESSYEQYF. The base sequence is TGTGCCAGCAGCCCAAAAGAGTCTTCCTACGAGCAGTACTTC.